Each of the 21 T cell receptor beta chains below was sequenced from the same sample in a study of T cells after yellow fever vaccination. TCRdb independently ran MiXCR on the 5' RACE reads; one entry per CDR3 protein. This sample has a few hundred thousand distinct CDR3 sequences, with around 4% found just once. The sequenced sample was PBMCs, obtained on the day of the yellow fever booster vaccination. Source of these receptors: a man younger than 30 who received the YFV17D yellow fever vaccine.

This clonotype was seen at least ten times. The gene calls are TRBV28 and TRBJ2-5; no definite D call. This CDR3 is 15 amino acids long. Germline V CDR1 and CDR2: MDHEN, SYDVKM. Trimming cost V 2 bases and J 1 base, with 11 bases left between them. CDR3 sequence: CASSLPPLGQETQYF. CDR3 nucleotides: TGTGCCAGCAGTTTACCCCCTTTGGGCCAAGAGACCCAGTACTTC.

This clonotype was found a few times. The rearrangement links TRBV5-4 to TRBJ2-3, with TRBD1 as a possible D gene (5 bases). V gave up 5 bases and J gave up 2 bases, with 6 bases separating them. CDR1 is SGHNT and CDR2 is YYREEE in the germline V gene (reference sequence). The CDR3 covers 12 residues. DNA for the CDR3: TGTGCCAGCAGGACAGACACAGATACGCAGTATTTT. This encodes CASRTDTDTQYF.

This clonotype was recorded many times. This chain joins TRBV7-9 and TRBJ1-3; D unresolved. V was cut by 3 bases and J by 1 base, with 10 bases left in between. The CDR3 spans 15 residues. Per germline, CDR1 SEHNR and CDR2 FQNEAQ (reference sequence). Here the CDR3 reads CASSLKGASGNTIYF. The DNA for the CDR3 is TGTGCCAGCAGCTTGAAGGGAGCATCTGGAAACACCATATATTTT.

This clonotype occurred many times. The rearrangement links TRBV28 to TRBJ2-5, with unresolved D. The CDR3 is 12 residues long. Germline V gene sequence: CDR1 MDHEN, CDR2 SYDVKM. V was cut by 8 bases and J by 2 bases, with 9 bases left in between. The CDR3 sequence: CASGPVQETQYF. The CDR3 nucleotides are TGTGCCAGCGGTCCTGTACAAGAGACCCAGTACTTC.

This clonotype appeared a few times. V is TRBV6-5 and J is TRBJ1-6; a possible D gene is TRBD1 (6 bases). The CDR3 is made up of 15 amino acids. Germline-derived CDR1 and CDR2 are MNHEY and SVGAGI. Trimming removed 6 bases at V and 7 bases at J, with 16 bases between. The CDR3 reads CASRPTGWINSPLHF. CDR3 DNA: TGTGCCAGCAGACCAACAGGGTGGATCAATTCACCCCTCCACTTT.

This clonotype showed up just a few times. V usage is TRBV7-9 and J usage is TRBJ1-6, with a tentative D call TRBD1 (6 bases). The CDR3 extends over 15 amino acids. Between the trimmed V and J ends, which lost 7 bases and 8 bases, there was a span of 18 bases. CDR1 is SEHNR, CDR2 FQNEAQ, per germline (reference sequence). CDR3 sequence (DNA): TGTGCCAGCACTCTATCGCCGGGGGGCTATTCACCCCTCCACTTT. This translates into CASTLSPGGYSPLHF.

This clonotype has more than one count but fewer than ten. The chain is built from TRBV2 and TRBJ2-7; D remains ambiguous. Germline CDR1 is SNHLY and CDR2 is FYNNEI. Trimming pared 6 bases from V and 5 bases from J, leaving 17 bases between. This CDR3 region has 14 residues. Here the CDR3 reads CASRKEGNNHEQYF. As DNA, the CDR3 is TGTGCCAGCAGAAAAGAAGGGAATAACCACGAGCAGTACTTC.

This clonotype showed up many times. The genes are TRBV10-3 and TRBJ2-7; D is possibly TRBD1 or TRBD2 (5 bases each). This CDR3 has 16 amino acids. Germline V lookup: CDR1 ENHRY, CDR2 SYGVKD. V lost 6 bases, J lost 7 bases, and 25 bases lay in between. CDR3 in amino acids: CAISETRGPRWWEQYF. The CDR3 nucleotides are TGTGCCATCAGCGAAACCCGGGGCCCCCGGTGGTGGGAGCAGTACTTC.

Many counts were recorded for this clonotype. At one of its ends the junction is not consistent with the germline gene, which may arise from a read error. V and J are TRBV5-1 and TRBJ2-2, with 8 positions matching TRBD1. The CDR3 runs 15 residues. From germline, CDR1 is SGHRS and CDR2 YFSETQ. In DNA, the CDR3 is TGTGCCAGCAGCTTAGGACAGGGGAACACCGGGGAGCTGTTTTTT. It is translated as CASSLGQGNTGELFF.

This clonotype was seen many times. V gene TRBV4-1 combines with J gene TRBJ1-1; no firm D call. Trimming removed 1 base from V and 2 bases from J, with 11 bases in between. The CDR3 sequence is 15 residues long. Germline V gene sequence: CDR1 MGHRA, CDR2 YSYEKL. In DNA, the CDR3 is TGCGCCAGCAGCCAAGTGTACGGAGCCAACACTGAAGCTTTCTTT. As protein: CASSQVYGANTEAFF.

The table lists this clonotype with a few counts. The CDR3 DNA sequence: TGTGCCAGCTCGCAAAACAGGGACGGCGAGCAGTACTTC. Encoded protein: CASSQNRDGEQYF. V is TRBV18 and J is TRBJ2-7; D might be TRBD1 (6 bases). The germline V gene has CDR1 KGHSH and CDR2 LQKENI. The CDR3 spans 13 residues. V was cut by 6 bases and J by 6 bases, with 15 bases left in between. Using reference TRBV18 and TRBJ2-7 for the parts outside the CDR3, the full variable domain is NAGVMQNPRHLVRRRGQEARLRCSPMKGHSHVYWYRQLPEEGLKFMVYLQKENIIDESGMPKERFSAEFPKEGPSILRIQQVVRGDSAAYFCASSQNRDGEQYFGPGTRLTVT.

At least ten counts were recorded for this clonotype. The V and J genes are TRBV5-1 and TRBJ2-5; D not resolved. Germline CDR1 SGHRS, CDR2 YFSETQ. Trimming removed 0 bases at V and 5 bases at J, with 8 bases between. CDR3 length: 13 residues. CDR3 amino acids: CASSLADGETQYF. The CDR3 DNA is TGCGCCAGCAGCTTGGCAGACGGGGAGACCCAGTACTTC.

There are many counts of this clonotype. This rearrangement joins TRBV7-8 to TRBJ2-3; 7 bases line up with TRBD2. J was trimmed by 1 base and V by 4 bases; bases with no gene match: 2. Germline loops: CDR1 SGHVS, CDR2 FQNEAQ. The CDR3 runs to 14 residues. Here the CDR3 DNA reads TGTGCCAGCAGCTCAGCGGGACGCACAGATACGCAGTATTTT. Translating gives CASSSAGRTDTQYF.

This clonotype was detected many times. The rearrangement links TRBV29-1 to TRBJ2-1, with D unresolved. This CDR3 is 11 amino acids long. The ends were cut back, 3 bases at V and 9 bases at J, with 9 bases in the middle. In germline, CDR1 is SQVTM, CDR2 ANQGSEA. The CDR3 sequence is CSVDSSGEQFF. CDR3 DNA: TGCAGCGTTGATAGTTCGGGTGAGCAGTTCTTC.

This clonotype was seen only a few times. The chain uses TRBV28 and TRBJ2-1; D gene unclear. Germline lookup yields CDR1 MDHEN and CDR2 SYDVKM. Trimming took off 6 bases at V and 9 bases at J, with 9 bases between the two ends. The CDR3 length is 11 residues. This CDR3 is CASRNKGEQFF. The CDR3 DNA sequence: TGTGCCAGCAGAAATAAGGGTGAGCAGTTCTTC.

This clonotype was detected many times. The chain uses TRBV20-1 and TRBJ2-7, with D maybe TRBD1 (6 bases). The CDR3 contains 12 residues. The V end was cut by 1 base, the J end by 5 bases, with 9 bases between. Germline CDR1 is DFQATT and CDR2 is SNEGSKA (reference sequence). The CDR3: CSARGTVDEQYF. For the CDR3, the DNA is TGCAGTGCTAGAGGGACAGTTGACGAGCAGTACTTC.

There are many counts of this clonotype. The chain recombines TRBV10-2 with TRBJ2-7, with 7 bases that match TRBD2. This CDR3 has 15 amino acids. From germline, CDR1 is WSHSY and CDR2 SAAADI. The trim removed 2 bases at V and 1 base at J, leaving 5 bases unmatched. As DNA, the CDR3 is TGCGCCAGCAGTGAGGGGGTTAGCGGGTCCTACGAGCAGTACTTC. Protein product: CASSEGVSGSYEQYF.

This clonotype has a count of ten or more. V and J are TRBV7-6 and TRBJ2-7; D is unresolved. The CDR3 covers 14 residues. The germline V and J ends were trimmed by 4 bases and 2 bases, with 12 bases remaining between them. CDR1 and CDR2 from the germline V gene are SGHVS and FNYEAQ. The DNA of the CDR3 is TGTGCCAGCAGCTCCGGGTGGGTTACCTACGAGCAGTACTTC. It yields the protein CASSSGWVTYEQYF.

Many counts were recorded for this clonotype. This chain uses TRBV5-1 with TRBJ1-5, with no clear D. CDR3 size: 14 residues. From germline, CDR1 is SGHRS and CDR2 YFSETQ. V was pared by 5 bases and J by 6 bases, with 15 bases between. The CDR3 loop reads CASSPEGGSQPQHF. CDR3 in DNA: TGCGCCAGCAGTCCGGAGGGAGGAAGTCAGCCCCAGCATTTT.

This clonotype was counted at least ten times. J is TRBJ2-7 and V is TRBV20-1; 11 bases fit TRBD1. The germline V gene encodes CDR1 DFQATT and CDR2 SNEGSKA (reference sequence). The junction had 8 bases not matched to a gene; V was cut back by 3 bases and J by 4 bases. This CDR3 region has 15 residues. CDR3 protein: CSARGRDRGGYEQYV. For the CDR3, the DNA is TGCAGTGCTAGGGGCCGGGACAGGGGGGGTTACGAGCAGTACGTC.

The V call is TRBV4-2, the J call TRBJ2-3, with a tentative D call TRBD2 (5 bases). V was shortened by 0 bases and J by 2 bases, with 21 bases between the two germline ends. Germline CDR1 reads LGHNA; CDR2 reads YNFKEQ. This CDR3 region has 19 residues. The CDR3 region is CASSQERTWTVSYTDTQYF. CDR3 bases: TGTGCCAGCAGCCAAGAGAGGACTTGGACGGTTTCCTACACAGATACGCAGTATTTT.